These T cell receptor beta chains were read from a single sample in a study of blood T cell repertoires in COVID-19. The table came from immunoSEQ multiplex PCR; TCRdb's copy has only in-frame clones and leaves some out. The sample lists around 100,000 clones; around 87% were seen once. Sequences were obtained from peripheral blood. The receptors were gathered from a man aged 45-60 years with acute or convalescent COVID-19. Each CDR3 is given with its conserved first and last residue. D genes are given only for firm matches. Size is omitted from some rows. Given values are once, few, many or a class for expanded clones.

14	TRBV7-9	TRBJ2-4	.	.	TGTGCCAGCAGCTTAGGTCAGGGCGAAAACATTCAGTACTTC	CASSLGQGENIQYF
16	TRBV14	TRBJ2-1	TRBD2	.	TGTGCCAGCAGCCAAGAGGGACTAGTCTCCTACAATGAGCAGTTCTTC	CASSQEGLVSYNEQFF
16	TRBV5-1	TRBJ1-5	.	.	TGCGCCAGCAGCTTGTTGGGACATACGCAGAATCAGCCCCAGCATTTT	CASSLLGHTQNQPQHF
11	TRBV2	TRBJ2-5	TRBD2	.	TGTGCCAGCAGGGAAACTAGCGCCCTTAACTTC	CASRETSALNF
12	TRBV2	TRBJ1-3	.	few	TGTGCCAGCAGCGTATCCGGAAACACCATATATTTT	CASSVSGNTIYF
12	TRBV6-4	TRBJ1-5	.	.	TGTGCCAGCAGTGACGGACTCCAGCCCCAGCATTTT	CASSDGLQPQHF
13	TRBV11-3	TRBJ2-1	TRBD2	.	TGTGCCAGCAGCGGGGGGGGTTACAATGAGCAGTTCTTC	CASSGGGYNEQFF
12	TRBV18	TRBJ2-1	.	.	TGTGCCAGCTCACCACCCTGGGGGGATGTGTTCTTC	CASSPPWGDVFF
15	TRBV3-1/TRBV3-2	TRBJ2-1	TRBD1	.	TGTGCCAGCAGTCCCTCGGACAGGAGCTACAATGAGCAGTTCTTC	CASSPSDRSYNEQFF
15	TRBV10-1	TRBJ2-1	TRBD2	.	TGCGCCAGCAGTAAAAAGCGGGGACGGGCGGGTGAGCAGTTCTTC	CASSKKRGRAGEQFF
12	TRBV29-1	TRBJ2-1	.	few	TGCAGCGCATCGTCTAGTCAGGGTGAGCAGTTCTTC	CSASSSQGEQFF